These T cell receptor beta chains were read from a single sample in a study of metastatic and nonmetastatic thyroid tumors. TCRdb re-clonotyped the PCR reads through MiXCR. Here the sample spans more than 20,000 clones, approximately 24% being singletons. The sequenced sample was tumor tissue. The receptors originated from a female donor with papillary thyroid cancer or a benign thyroid nodule (not recorded which). Some clones in this sample may be carry-over from other donors' samples. Both conserved end residues are part of each CDR3. D genes are given only for firm matches. The size entry is marked missing in some rows and otherwise reads once, few, many or a size class.

j_gene: TRBJ2-2; v_gene: TRBV9; d_gene: -; abundance: -; CDR3aa: CASSATFGTGELFF; CDR3nt: TGTGCCAGCAGCGCTACGTTCGGGACCGGGGAGCTGTTTTTT
j_gene: TRBJ2-7; v_gene: TRBV20-1; d_gene: TRBD1; abundance: many; CDR3aa: CSAFQDRGLTYEQYF; CDR3nt: TGCAGTGCTTTCCAGGACAGGGGCCTGACCTACGAGCAGTACTTC
j_gene: TRBJ1-1; v_gene: TRBV28; d_gene: -; abundance: medium-sized; CDR3aa: CASSLVGSRGRAEAFF; CDR3nt: TGTGCCAGCAGTTTAGTGGGCTCCCGAGGGAGGGCAGAAGCTTTCTTT
j_gene: TRBJ2-5; v_gene: TRBV6-1; d_gene: TRBD2; abundance: -; CDR3aa: CASMRLAGPNTQETQYF; CDR3nt: TGTGCCAGCATGAGGCTAGCGGGACCTAATACTCAAGAGACTCAGTACTTC
j_gene: TRBJ2-1; v_gene: TRBV24-1; d_gene: -; abundance: many; CDR3aa: CATSGLGNEQFF; CDR3nt: TGTGCCACCAGTGGACTGGGCAATGAGCAGTTCTTC
j_gene: TRBJ2-1; v_gene: TRBV28; d_gene: TRBD2; abundance: few; CDR3aa: CASSPTSGTFNEQFF; CDR3nt: TGTGCCAGCAGCCCGACTAGCGGGACTTTCAATGAGCAGTTCTTC
j_gene: TRBJ2-7; v_gene: TRBV7-2; d_gene: -; abundance: medium-sized; CDR3aa: CASSSRDGPYEQYF; CDR3nt: TGTGCCAGCAGCTCCCGGGACGGACCCTACGAGCAGTACTTC
j_gene: TRBJ2-2; v_gene: TRBV6-1; d_gene: TRBD1; abundance: -; CDR3aa: CASSEGGGAGELFF; CDR3nt: TGTGCCAGCAGTGAAGGAGGGGGCGCCGGGGAGCTGTTTTTT
j_gene: TRBJ2-7; v_gene: TRBV7-2; d_gene: -; abundance: -; CDR3aa: CASSLSWTDSYEQYF; CDR3nt: TGTGCCAGCAGCTTAAGCTGGACAGACTCCTACGAGCAGTACTTC
j_gene: TRBJ2-7; v_gene: TRBV11-2; d_gene: TRBD1; abundance: once; CDR3aa: CASSLTGAEQYF; CDR3nt: TGTGCCAGCAGCTTAACAGGGGCTGAGCAGTACTTC
j_gene: TRBJ2-7; v_gene: TRBV7-2; d_gene: -; abundance: -; CDR3aa: CASRSPNINEQYF; CDR3nt: TGTGCCAGCAGATCGCCCAACATCAACGAGCAGTACTTC
j_gene: TRBJ2-6; v_gene: TRBV20-1; d_gene: TRBD1; abundance: -; CDR3aa: CSAGTGGTGSNLLTF; CDR3nt: TGCAGTGCTGGGACAGGTGGTACTGGGTCCAACCTCCTGACTTTC
j_gene: TRBJ2-7; v_gene: TRBV6-2/TRBV6-3; d_gene: TRBD1; abundance: many; CDR3aa: CASTRAGTGAYEQYF; CDR3nt: TGTGCCAGCACCCGAGCCGGGACAGGGGCCTACGAGCAGTACTTC
j_gene: TRBJ1-6; v_gene: TRBV11-1; d_gene: -; abundance: -; CDR3aa: CASSHSPRKGDSPLHF; CDR3nt: TGTGCCAGCAGCCACAGTCCCCGGAAAGGGGATTCACCCCTCCACTTT
j_gene: TRBJ2-6; v_gene: TRBV6-2/TRBV6-3; d_gene: TRBD1; abundance: many; CDR3aa: CATRLGDRGLPSSGANVLTF; CDR3nt: TGTGCCACACGCCTCGGGGACAGGGGGCTGCCGAGCTCTGGGGCCAACGTCCTGACTTTC
j_gene: TRBJ2-3; v_gene: TRBV15; d_gene: TRBD2; abundance: -; CDR3aa: CATSRGERETDTQYF; CDR3nt: TGTGCCACCAGCAGAGGGGAGCGGGAAACGGATACGCAGTATTTT
j_gene: TRBJ1-1; v_gene: TRBV30; d_gene: -; abundance: -; CDR3aa: CAWKHLDTEAFF; CDR3nt: TGTGCCTGGAAGCATTTGGACACTGAAGCTTTCTTT
j_gene: TRBJ2-7; v_gene: TRBV28; d_gene: TRBD1; abundance: medium-sized; CDR3aa: CASSATGGYEQYF; CDR3nt: TGTGCCAGCAGTGCGACAGGGGGCTACGAGCAGTACTTC
j_gene: TRBJ1-2; v_gene: TRBV4-3; d_gene: -; abundance: few; CDR3aa: CASSPAGGVLGYTF; CDR3nt: TGCGCCAGCAGCCCCGCGGGGGGGGTGTTGGGCTACACCTTC
j_gene: TRBJ2-5; v_gene: TRBV19; d_gene: -; abundance: many; CDR3aa: CASSIGVQETQYF; CDR3nt: TGTGCCAGTAGTATAGGGGTCCAAGAGACCCAGTACTTC